These 28 T cell receptor beta chains were sequenced from one sample in a study of T cell responses to AZD1222 COVID-19 vaccine. Profiled with immunoSEQ multiplex PCR; TCRdb holds only in-frame clones, not every one. The sample contains just over 150,000 clones, about 88% of which appear only once. Sequences were derived from peripheral blood, sampled after recovery from COVID-19. The receptors stem from an adult who had recovered from COVID-19.

This chain uses TRBV7-2 with TRBJ1-5, with 8 bases matching TRBD1. The germline gives CDR1 SGHTA, CDR2 FQGNSA. V lost 5 bases and J lost 5; bases outside the gene matches: 8. The CDR3 spans 15 residues. The CDR3 here is CASSLFRGQDQPQHF. CDR3 in DNA: TGTGCCAGCAGCCTATTCAGGGGGCAAGATCAGCCCCAGCATTTT. The whole variable domain, remainder taken from reference TRBV7-2 and TRBJ1-5, is GAGVSQSPSNKVTEKGKDVELRCDPISGHTALYWYRQSLGQGLEFLIYFQGNSAPDKSGLPSDRFSAERTGGSVSTLTIQRTQQEDSAVYLCASSLFRGQDQPQHFGDGTRLSIL.

V is TRBV5-1 and J is TRBJ2-3; 7 bases align to TRBD2. The CDR3 has 15 amino acids. The junction had 9 bases not matched to a gene; V was cut back by 8 bases and J by 0 bases. Germline V gene lookup returns CDR1 SGHRS and CDR2 YFSETQ. The chain's CDR3 is CASVYGGSSTDTQYF. The CDR3 DNA reads TGCGCCAGTGTCTACGGGGGGTCTAGCACAGATACGCAGTATTTT. The variable domain in full, completed from reference TRBV5-1 and TRBJ2-3, reads KAGVTQTPRYLIKTRGQQVTLSCSPISGHRSVSWYQQTPGQGLQFLFEYFSETQRNKGNFPGRFSGRQFSNSRSEMNVSTLELGDSALYLCASVYGGSSTDTQYFGPGTRLTVL.

V is TRBV4-2 and J is TRBJ1-4, with 9 positions matching TRBD1. Germline lookup yields CDR1 LGHNA and CDR2 YNFKEQ. With 4 bases clipped from V and 1 base from J, the junction kept 7 bases outside the gene matches. The CDR3 covers 17 residues. The CDR3 sequence: CASSRDNRGQTNEKLFF. CDR3 nucleotide sequence: TGTGCCAGCAGCCGAGACAACAGGGGGCAAACTAATGAAAAACTGTTTTTT.

V and J are TRBV7-9 and TRBJ1-5; 8 nucleotides align to TRBD1. The ends lost 5 bases at V and 3 bases at J; junction bases unmatched: 6. This CDR3 contains 15 residues. The germline gives CDR1 SEHNR, CDR2 FQNEAQ (reference sequence). The CDR3 reads CASSQTGAVNQPQHF. For the CDR3, the DNA is TGTGCCAGCAGCCAGACAGGGGCGGTCAATCAGCCCCAGCATTTT.

V gene TRBV9 combines with J gene TRBJ1-2; D ambiguous. Germline values: CDR1 SGDLS, CDR2 YYNGEE. Trimming pared 0 bases from V and 4 bases from J, leaving 10 bases between. This CDR3 contains 14 residues. The CDR3 DNA sequence: TGTGCCAGCAGCGTAGGGACGGACGTCTATGGCTACACCTTC. It codes for CASSVGTDVYGYTF.

The rearrangement uses TRBV9 and TRBJ2-3; D is undetermined. CDR3 length: 12 residues. V was cut by 0 bases and J by 4 bases, with 3 bases left in between. CDR1 is SGDLS, CDR2 YYNGEE, per germline. The CDR3 DNA follows: TGTGCCAGCAGCGTAGAACCAGATACGCAGTATTTT. It specifies CASSVEPDTQYF.

The V and J genes are TRBV7-2 and TRBJ2-5, with a possible D match to TRBD2 (5 bases). The CDR3 spans 16 residues. V gave up 5 bases and J gave up 5 bases, with 21 bases separating them. Germline V gene lookup returns CDR1 SGHTA and CDR2 FQGNSA. The CDR3 DNA follows: TGTGCCAGCAGCCGTTGGCGGGCCCCGGGGATGGAGACCCAGTACTTC. Translating gives CASSRWRAPGMETQYF.

In nucleotides, the CDR3 is TGCGCCAGCAGCTTTGAGGGGATGGCTCAGACCCAGTACTTC. This translates into CASSFEGMAQTQYF. The chain joins TRBV5-1 to TRBJ2-5; TRBD1 or TRBD2 may be the D gene (5 bases each). In germline, CDR1 is SGHRS, CDR2 YFSETQ. The CDR3 loop spans 14 amino acids. V shed 2 bases and J shed 6 bases, with 14 bases lying between them.

This chain links TRBV18 with TRBJ1-2; 8 nucleotides agree with TRBD1. The CDR3 totals 13 residues. Germline V gene data show CDR1 as KGHSH and CDR2 as LQKENI. Trimming at V came to 5 bases and at J to 6 bases, leaving 5 bases not matched to a gene. The CDR3 sequence is CASSGTGDNGYTF. The CDR3 DNA follows: TGTGCCAGCTCAGGGACAGGCGATAATGGCTACACCTTC.

The chain uses TRBV7-6 and TRBJ1-4; TRBD1 agrees at 7 bases. The CDR3 sequence is 15 residues long. V gave up 2 bases and J gave up 4 bases; unmatched junction bases: 4. In germline, CDR1 is SGHVS, CDR2 FNYEAQ. CDR3 region: CASSLLGDSNEKLFF. The DNA for the CDR3 is TGTGCCAGCAGCTTACTGGGGGACAGTAATGAAAAACTGTTTTTT.

The CDR3 region has the DNA TGTGCCAGCAGCTTAGATGGAAAGAACACTGAAGCTTTCTTT. It encodes CASSLDGKNTEAFF. The chain employs TRBV11-3 and TRBJ1-1; no reliable D call. The CDR3 has 14 amino acids. Germline CDR1 reads SGHNT; CDR2 reads YENEEA. Trimming removed 0 bases from V and 1 base from J, with 6 bases in between.

About this clone: Distinct nucleotide sequences in the sample also encode this CDR3. The chain recombines TRBV6-5 with TRBJ2-1, with a tentative D call TRBD2 (5 bases). The CDR3 is 14 residues long. The germline V gene encodes CDR1 MNHEY and CDR2 SVGAGI. The V end lost 0 bases, the J end lost 4 bases, and 7 bases lay between the germline ends. The CDR3: CASSYSRVYNEQFF. In nucleotides, the CDR3 is TGTGCCAGCAGTTACTCGCGGGTTTACAATGAGCAGTTCTTC.

The V gene is TRBV5-4, the J gene TRBJ2-7; a weak D match, TRBD1 (5 bases). The germline V and J ends were trimmed by 0 bases and 3 bases, with 10 bases remaining between them. The germline CDR1 and CDR2 sequences are SGHNT and YYREEE (reference sequence). This CDR3 spans 14 amino acids. The CDR3 nucleotides are TGTGCCAGCAGCTTGGCCGGCAGGGACTACGAGCAGTACTTC. It encodes CASSLAGRDYEQYF.

The chain recombines TRBV5-6 with TRBJ2-7, with 9 nucleotides matching TRBD1. CDR1 and CDR2 from the germline V gene are SGHDT and YYEEEE. There are 14 residues in the CDR3. Unmatched junction bases numbered 7, after V lost 4 bases and J lost 5 bases. CDR3 in DNA: TGTGCCAGCAGCCCCCGGGACAGGGACCACGAGCAGTACTTC. Translated: CASSPRDRDHEQYF.

The chain couples TRBV7-2 to TRBJ1-5; no clear D gene. Germline loops: CDR1 SGHTA, CDR2 FQGNSA. This CDR3 region has 13 residues. Trimming removed 4 bases at V and 1 base at J, with 5 bases between. CDR3 sequence (DNA): TGTGCCAGCAGCTCCGGGAGCAATCAGCCCCAGCATTTT. It encodes CASSSGSNQPQHF.

The chain couples TRBV27 to TRBJ2-7, with 8 bases identical to TRBD2. The CDR3 spans 14 residues. Per the germline V gene, CDR1 is MNHEY and CDR2 is SMNVEV (reference sequence). The V segment lost 5 bases and the J segment 5 bases; nucleotides outside the gene matches: 8. CDR3: CASSLSGDTNEQYF. CDR3 nucleotides: TGTGCCAGCAGTCTTAGCGGGGATACTAACGAGCAGTACTTC.

The chain links TRBV28 to TRBJ1-2, with D perhaps TRBD1 (6 bases). Germline CDR1 is MDHEN and CDR2 is SYDVKM. The V end lost 3 bases, the J end lost 3 bases, and 23 bases lay between the germline ends. The CDR3 consists of 18 residues. In DNA, the CDR3 is TGTGCCAGCAGTTTTCAGCTCCGGGGGGCAAAGGGCCACTATGGCTACACCTTC. It translates to CASSFQLRGAKGHYGYTF.

This clone was found once. The rearrangement uses TRBV5-4 and TRBJ1-2; 7 nucleotides line up with TRBD1. The CDR3 covers 15 residues. With 4 bases clipped from V and 4 bases from J, the junction kept 10 bases outside the gene matches. Germline V gene data show CDR1 as SGHNT and CDR2 as YYREEE (reference sequence). CDR3 sequence: CASSAGDREFYGYTF. CDR3 coding DNA: TGTGCCAGCAGCGCCGGGGACAGAGAGTTCTATGGCTACACCTTC.

The chain carries TRBV9 and TRBJ2-2; possible D gene TRBD2, 6 bases. The CDR3 totals 16 residues. Germline V gene sequence: CDR1 SGDLS, CDR2 YYNGEE. Trimming shortened V by 6 bases and J by 1 base, and 16 bases separated the two germline ends. The chain's CDR3 is CASTGGRGGNTGELFF. The CDR3 bases are TGTGCCAGCACCGGGGGACGGGGAGGGAACACCGGGGAGCTGTTTTTT.

V is TRBV7-9 and J is TRBJ2-7, with 7 bases identical to TRBD1. The length of the CDR3 is 15 residues. Germline CDR1 reads SEHNR; CDR2 reads FQNEAQ (reference sequence). Unmatched junction bases numbered 13, after V lost 5 bases and J lost 6 bases. The CDR3 DNA reads TGTGCCAGCAGCCCCGACCAGACAGGGAGTATCGAGCAGTACTTC. Its translation: CASSPDQTGSIEQYF.

The CDR3 loop is CASSQEGSYGYTF. The CDR3 DNA reads TGCGCCAGCAGCCAAGAGGGTAGTTATGGCTACACCTTC. The genes are TRBV4-3 and TRBJ1-2; no definite D call. CDR3 length: 13 residues. V was shortened by 0 bases and J by 5 bases, with 7 bases between the two germline ends. CDR1 is LGHNA and CDR2 is YSLEER in the germline V gene.

The V call is TRBV5-4, the J call TRBJ1-1, with D possibly TRBD1 on 6 matching bases. The CDR3 contains 15 residues. Trimming pared 0 bases from V and 1 base from J, leaving 10 bases between. In germline, CDR1 is SGHNT, CDR2 YYREEE (reference sequence). The CDR3 DNA follows: TGTGCCAGCAGCTTGGGGGCAGGGGAGAACACTGAAGCTTTCTTT. Translation gives CASSLGAGENTEAFF.

The chain couples TRBV7-9 to TRBJ2-3; TRBD2 is a possible D gene (7 bases). V dropped 1 base and J dropped 5 bases, with 16 bases sitting between them. This CDR3 is 16 amino acids long. Germline CDR1 SEHNR, CDR2 FQNEAQ (reference sequence). The CDR3 protein is CASSLDGGGREDTQYF. In DNA form, the CDR3 reads TGTGCCAGCAGCTTAGATGGCGGGGGCCGGGAAGATACGCAGTATTTT.

The chain couples TRBV7-8 to TRBJ2-7; perhaps TRBD2 as D (5 bases). The CDR3 runs 12 residues. CDR1 is SGHVS, CDR2 FQNEAQ, per germline. Trimming removed 2 bases at V and 6 bases at J, with 8 bases between. The CDR3 nucleotides read TGTGCCAGCAGCTTACTACTAGGCGAGCAGTACTTC. This translates into CASSLLLGEQYF.

The genes are TRBV19 and TRBJ2-7; D gene ambiguous. CDR3 length: 12 residues. Germline V lookup: CDR1 LNHDA, CDR2 SQIVND (reference sequence). The ends were cut back, 5 bases at V and 1 base at J, with 6 bases in the middle. The CDR3 sequence: CASSDRSYEQYF. Here the CDR3 DNA reads TGTGCCAGTAGTGACCGTTCCTACGAGCAGTACTTC.

The chain combines TRBV7-9 with TRBJ1-2, with 9 positions matching TRBD1. CDR1 is SEHNR, CDR2 FQNEAQ, per germline (reference sequence). This CDR3 is 15 amino acids long. Unmatched junction bases numbered 8, after V lost 5 bases and J lost 4 bases. In DNA, the CDR3 is TGTGCCAGCAGCCCGGGGACAGGGCAGGGCTATGGCTACACCTTC. Its translation is CASSPGTGQGYGYTF.

The rearrangement joins TRBV14 to TRBJ2-5; D remains unclear. The V gene's germline CDR1 is SGHDN and CDR2 FVKESK. The V gene lost 0 bases and the J gene lost 2 bases, with 16 bases spanning the gap. CDR3 length: 17 amino acids. The CDR3 is CASSQDFDWRGQETQYF. The CDR3 bases are TGTGCCAGCAGCCAAGATTTCGACTGGAGAGGTCAAGAGACCCAGTACTTC.

This clone showed up just once. The CDR3 DNA reads as TGTGCCTCGAACACGAACACTGAAGCTTTCTTT. Its protein product is CASNTNTEAFF. The chain is built from TRBV12-3 or TRBV12-4 and TRBJ1-1; D uncertain. The CDR3 has 11 residues. V lost 11 bases and J lost 1, with 8 bases in between.